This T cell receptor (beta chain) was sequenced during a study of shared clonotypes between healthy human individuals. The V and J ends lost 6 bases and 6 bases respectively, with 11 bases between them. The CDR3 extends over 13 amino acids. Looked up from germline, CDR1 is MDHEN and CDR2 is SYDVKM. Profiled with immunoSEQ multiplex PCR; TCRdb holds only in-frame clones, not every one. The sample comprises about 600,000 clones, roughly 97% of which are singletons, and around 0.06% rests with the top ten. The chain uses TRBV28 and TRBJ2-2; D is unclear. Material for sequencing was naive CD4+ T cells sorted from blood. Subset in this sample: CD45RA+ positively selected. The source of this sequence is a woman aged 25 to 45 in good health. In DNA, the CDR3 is TGTGCCAGCAGCCCTTCCCTACCCGGGGAGCTGTTTTTT. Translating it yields CASSPSLPGELFF.